This TCR beta chain derives from a study of T-cell reconstitution after alpha-beta-depleted transplantation in children. The CDR3 has 15 amino acids. CDR1 and CDR2 from the germline V gene are SNHLY and FYNNEI. Trimming removed 6 bases from V and 3 bases from J, with 18 bases in between. During its preparation, the TCRbeta library received unique molecular identifiers. MiXCR was run by TCRdb on the PCR reads, yielding one entry per CDR3 protein. Here the sample spans about 610,000 distinct CDR3 sequences, about 10% being singletons. Sample: PBMCs from the stem cell graft donor, taken from the stem cell graft. The TCR was taken from a human donor who donated a stem cell graft to a child with acute myeloid leukemia. The rearrangement links TRBV2 to TRBJ2-7, with D tentatively TRBD2 (7 bases). The chain's CDR3 is CASSMGAGVGYEQYF. CDR3 DNA sequence: TGTGCCAGCAGCATGGGGGCGGGAGTAGGCTACGAGCAGTACTTC.